This T cell receptor (beta chain) stems from a study of control samples from healthy donors and cancer patients. This CDR3 spans 16 amino acids. V trimming: 6 bases; J trimming: 5 bases; junction bases outside the gene matches: 11. Per the germline V gene, CDR1 is SGHDN and CDR2 is FVKESK. Data came from immunoSEQ multiplex PCR; TCRdb stores just in-frame clones and leaves some out. The sample lists around 170,000 clones; 88% were seen once. What was sequenced was blood. V and J are TRBV14 and TRBJ2-7; TRBD1 matches 12 bases. This receptor was obtained from a woman younger than 45 in good health. The CDR3 nucleotides are TGTGCCAGCAGTCGCCTCCGGGACAGGGGGCTGAACGAGCAGTACGTC. Translating gives CASSRLRDRGLNEQYV.